The T cell receptor beta chain under discussion was sequenced for a study of spatial heterogeneity in lung cancer. Study-level background: Averaged across combinations, each unique TCR and UMI pairing appeared more than ten times in raw reads, which were uncorrected. Points from the study as a whole: Intratumoral expanded alpha and beta TCR counts were found to track tumor mutation counts.

Germline V gene sequence: CDR1 DFQATT, CDR2 SNEGSKA (reference sequence). The ends were cut back, 3 bases at V and 6 bases at J, with 7 bases in the middle. This CDR3 has 11 amino acids. TCRdb used MiXCR to reprocess the 5' RACE reads, holding one entry per CDR3 protein. The sample gives around 7,500 distinct CDR3 sequences, 10% to 15% of which show up once; under 9.5% is in the top ten. Time point meaning: sample taken at primary tumor resection. There were 75 or so donors, all of them untreated patients with early-stage non-small cell lung cancer. This clonotype was observed a few times. Antigen unknown.

The rearrangement links TRBV20-1 to TRBJ2-3; the D is unclear. This receptor was obtained from a male donor with early-stage non-small cell lung cancer. Sequencing was performed on lung tumor tissue, taken at surgery. The CDR3 protein is CSASWADTQYF. The CDR3 DNA sequence: TGCAGTGCTAGCTGGGCGGATACGCAGTATTTT.